The clone carrying this T cell receptor beta chain was found many times. Both iRepertoire HTBI primers and Arm-PCR of CDR3 regions were used to build the TCR beta libraries. Each CDR3 protein gets one entry after TCRdb re-called the multiplex PCR reads with MiXCR. The repertoire holds about 540,000 distinct CDR3 sequences, approximately 12% seen once, with roughly a tenth in the top ten. The entry originates in a study of regulatory T cells in long-lasting Graves disease. Time point given: newly diagnosed GD, antithyroid drugs for less than 3 months. TCR sequences were obtained from RNA taken from PBMCs. Trimming cost V 3 bases and J 4 bases, with 17 bases left between them. Germline V gives CDR1 SGHRS, CDR2 YFSETQ. The CDR3 has 16 residues. This same sample was also taken into another study, of T cells in Graves' hyperthyroidism and ophthalmopathy.

This material consisted of peripheral blood mononuclear cells (PBMCs), taken at new diagnosis, from a patient treated with antithyroid drugs. This clonotype originated in a man aged 25 to 40 with Graves disease. The gene calls are TRBV5-1 and TRBJ2-1, with D hard to call. The CDR3 sequence: CASSSNPGPPYNEQFF. CDR3 DNA: TGCGCCAGCAGCTCGAATCCAGGACCACCTTACAATGAGCAGTTCTTC.